One T cell receptor beta chain is described in this entry. This clone was counted between two and nine times. Its antigen has not been determined. The input lacks base qualities; no much larger clone sits a single base away. Trimming costs V 8 bases and J 0 bases, and their ends lie 13 bases apart. Inclusive of the bounding cysteine and phenylalanine, the CDR3 is 14 residues long. Of the read, only the CDR3 DNA is kept; its 42 bases are in frame from base 1. The germline V gene sets CDR1 to SNHLY and CDR2 to FYNNEI. The entry originates in a study of cytomegalovirus exposure and HLA in healthy donors (dated by TCRdb to the late 2010s). About the investigation overall: An earlier analysis of 587 of the donors reported 276 Gb of sequence data and 100 million to 120 million unique TCR beta sequences obtained from about 179 million T cells. An early release that covered fewer than 800 HLA-typed donors contained about 300 gigabases of sequencing data and around 80 million unique TCR sequences. Among the roughly 390 genotyped donors, approximately 82% belonged to the genetic ancestry cluster associated with self-reported Caucasian donors. The study aimed to test whether signatures of past pathogen exposure could be identified by cataloging public T cell receptors. The T cell repertoires of around 730 subjects were profiled by immunosequencing and related to cytomegalovirus serostatus. Besides the first cohort of more than 650 subjects, a separate validation cohort made up of over 95 different subjects was used. To predict cytomegalovirus infection status, the study combined high-throughput TCR immunosequencing, statistical association of individual TCRs with disease status, and machine learning. To study patterns of TCR occurrence, a later analysis re-analyzed previously published TCR beta repertoires from under 750 donors and added high-resolution HLA genotyping. Rather than drawing on any new phenotypic data, the later analysis identified candidate immune exposures from TCR beta sequences and the way those sequences occurred across donors. An earlier analysis of approximately 580 of the donors used high-throughput TCR beta sequencing to judge whether each TCR beta V gene segment behaved as functional or pseudogenic. Donor age, sex, ethnicity and CMV serostatus were collected together with the repertoire data. A later genetic analysis took genome-wide SNP genotypes for about 55% of the roughly 670 donors and used that subset as a discovery cohort. Every repertoire in the discovery cohort had been generated on one and the same sequencing platform. HLA typing covered class I and class II loci at four-digit resolution. The number of typed donors differed by locus: about 620-640 for A, B, C, DRB1 and DQB1; about 520 for DQA1; fewer than 610 for DPA1; and around 470 for DPB1. Four or five DR-DQ haplotypes were handled as single units for association and clustering because linkage in the cohort was strong. Across around 400 genotyped donors of the cohort, an average of roughly 250,000 unique TCR beta nucleotide sequences per donor were sequenced, and around 20% of those sequences were non-productive.

The library was produced with the immunoSEQ multiplex PCR assay. A mixture of 60 forward primers for TCR Vbeta segments and 13 reverse primers for TCR Jbeta segments was used in the multiplex PCR. The CDR3 region of rearranged TCR beta genes was amplified from genomic DNA by a multiplex PCR assay. Amplified TCR beta libraries were sequenced as 87-base-pair reads on the Illumina HiSeq System. The authors processed their data as follows. A later analysis counted some 74 million unique TCR beta chains across the 666 repertoires, and roughly 9.9 million of these chains were shared by at least two donors. A nearest-neighbor algorithm error-corrected the raw reads and collapsed the reads into unique sequences, merging closely related sequences to remove PCR and sequencing errors. Alignment of CDR3 sequences to IMGT reference sequences was used to assign V, D and J gene segments. For a sequence to be retained, a match of at least six nucleotides to both a V gene segment and a J gene segment was required. A rearrangement was called productive if the CDR3 had no stop codons and remained in frame with V and J, and every other rearrangement was called non-productive. CDR3 was defined by IMGT convention, running from the second conserved V-encoded cysteine to the conserved J-encoded phenylalanine. In an earlier analysis of around 570 of the donors, sequences lacking an unambiguous match to a single V gene segment were excluded. In an earlier analysis of approximately 560 of the donors, a V segment was called functional when productive rearrangements were above 56.7%, and segregating when the standard deviation between donors exceeded 5%. A statistical classification framework was built to diagnose cytomegalovirus status from the catalog of TCR beta chain sequences. In a later analysis, TCR nucleotide sequences were compared against IMGT/GENE-DB human TR gene sequences so that V and J genes could be assigned. Using the TCRdist pipeline, a later analysis assigned CDR3 sequences along with most-parsimonious VDJ recombination scenarios. In a later analysis, each TCR beta chain was defined by its CDR3 amino acid sequence together with its V-gene family, and reads without a unique V-gene family were excluded. A later analysis removed 592 highly shared, low-generation-probability nucleotide sequences to deal with suspected cross-contamination and a sequencing artifact. A later analysis calculated a clonal expansion index for each public chain from normalized within-repertoire ranks of inferred template counts. Generation probabilities in a later analysis came from a VDJ recombination model fitted to out-of-frame rearrangements, and those results were checked against IGoR. In a later analysis, hypergeometric tests were used to score TCR-TCR, TCR-HLA and TCR-CMV co-occurrence, with a repertoire-size bias correction applied to TCR pairs. In a later analysis, false discovery rates were estimated by permuting HLA or CMV assignments 20 times. In a later analysis, co-occurring TCRs were grouped using DBSCAN, with TCRdist sequence similarity added in when clustering inside HLA-allele-positive subsets. Co-occurrence clustering excluded repertoires with fewer than 30,000 or more than 120,000 public chains, plus five with anomalous nucleotide sharing. What TCRdb holds here is the immuneACCESS table cut down to in-frame rearrangements. Part of the clones is not present; checked against another copy, under half of the missing clones reflect an unresolved V gene, and the others are unexplained. The V and J calls and the clone size are those of that table, but D and trimming were determined from the DNA. The sample yields around 220,000 clones; around 79% were counted once. The ten largest clones add up to around 0.2% of the sample.

In total, 666 healthy bone marrow donors made up the cohort. Cohort members were all nominally healthy when sampled, although unrecorded immune exposures were likely present. The donor was CMV seronegative and was included in the group of 352 seronegative cohort members. A peripheral blood sample was provided by each donor, and peripheral blood mononuclear cells were used for TCR beta sequencing. The Qiagen DNeasy Blood Extraction Kit was used to extract genomic DNA from the blood cell samples. What the work shows at the level of the full study, not this receptor alone: For the cohort, immune exposure information was limited to CMV serostatus. An association between a missense DCLRE1C variant and V-gene and J-gene trimming of TCR beta chains was found in a later genetic analysis and replicated in an independent cohort. When HLA alleles, especially DR and DQ, strongly co-occurred, attributing TCR associations to individual alleles was difficult. Most CMV-associated TCR beta chains appeared to be HLA-restricted in a later analysis, and the HLA associations seemed to be driven largely by CMV exposure. In a later analysis, 15,000 to 20,000 TCR beta sequences were associated with specific HLA alleles at a false discovery rate of 0.05. In an earlier analysis of fewer than 700 of the donors, most TCR beta V segments appeared in productive rearrangements about 87% or about 30% of the time, broadly matching IMGT annotations. Linkage disequilibrium might explain the correlated functional status among segregating V segments, but an unknown experimental factor could not be ruled out. A cluster of highly shared sequence variants was judged likely to represent a technical artifact of the sequencing pipeline. A further reported finding was that TCR beta sequences accurately predicted the HLA-A and HLA-B alleles for most subjects in the first cohort. In the study, some 160 TCR beta chains were listed as associated with cytomegalovirus. Because HLA typing was unavailable for some donors at each locus, only the typed subset was used in association tests. In vitro tests confirmed that a few of the cytomegalovirus-associated TCR beta chains recognize cytomegalovirus antigens. Some IMGT-functional V segments, including TRBV6-2 and TRBV6-3, could not be told apart with the 87-base-pair reads, so those segments were excluded. Because counts were too low, 15 or so rarely observed V segments, including chromosome 9 orphons, were excluded from the earlier analysis of around 590 of the donors. Cytomegalovirus status was reported to be diagnosed by the classifier with high specificity and sensitivity in both the original and validation cohorts. The presence/absence analyses assumed that sequencing depth was roughly uniform across donors, and that assumption may not be true. While some public TCRs were present in many individuals, most TCR sequences turned up only very rarely across donors. A later analysis found that TCR association rates varied across HLA loci, with DRB1 alleles showing the most associated TCRs and HLA-C alleles the fewest. A later genetic analysis reported fewer N-insertions in productive TCRs among donors in an Asian-associated ancestry cluster than the roughly 640-donor mean. In a later analysis, several top co-occurrence clusters were reported to appear linked to parvovirus B19, influenza, CMV and Epstein-Barr virus. The authors suggested that the approach could potentially be generalized to other disease states and immunological phenotypes. In a later analysis, HLA-associated TCR beta chains were found to be more clonally expanded and to have lower generation probabilities than equally common non-associated chains. In this cohort, only TCR beta chains were sequenced, and detectable features were limited by the absence of alpha or paired-chain data.

Specimen: PBMCs. The receptor was isolated from a girl aged 2 to 9 in good health and CMV-seronegative. The chain links TRBV2 with TRBJ1-2, with the identity of the D gene unclear. At the DNA level, the sequence is TGTGCCAGCCCGTTACTGTATCCTAACTATGGCTACACCTTC. This translates into CASPLLYPNYGYTF.